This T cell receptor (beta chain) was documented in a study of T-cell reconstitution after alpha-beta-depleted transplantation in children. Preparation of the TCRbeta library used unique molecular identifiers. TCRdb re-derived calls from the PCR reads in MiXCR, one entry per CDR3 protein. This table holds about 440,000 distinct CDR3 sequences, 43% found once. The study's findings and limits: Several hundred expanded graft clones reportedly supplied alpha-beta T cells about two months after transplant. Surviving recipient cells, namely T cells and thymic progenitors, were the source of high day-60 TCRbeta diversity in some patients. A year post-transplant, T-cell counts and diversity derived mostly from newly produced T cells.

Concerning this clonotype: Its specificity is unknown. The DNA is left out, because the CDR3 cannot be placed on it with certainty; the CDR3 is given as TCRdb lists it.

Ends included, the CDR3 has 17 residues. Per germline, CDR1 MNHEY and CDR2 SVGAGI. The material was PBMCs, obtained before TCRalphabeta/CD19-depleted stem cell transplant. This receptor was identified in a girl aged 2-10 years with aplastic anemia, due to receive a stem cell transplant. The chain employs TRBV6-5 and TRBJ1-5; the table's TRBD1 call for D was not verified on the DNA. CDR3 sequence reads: CASSYEVVGQGNQPHHF.